What follows are 27 T cell receptor beta chains derived from one specimen sequenced in a study of T-cell memory formation after mild COVID-19. One entry per CDR3 protein results from TCRdb running MiXCR on the 5' RACE reads. The table lists more than 350,000 distinct CDR3 sequences, 20% to 25% of them singletons. What was sequenced was PBMCs or a T cell subset sorted from them (not recorded which). The receptor source for this set is an adult woman who had mild COVID-19 (a few samples of this study predate the infection). Cell type and time point are not known.

A few counts support this clonotype. The V call is TRBV24-1, the J call TRBJ2-3; 8 bases align to TRBD1. The CDR3 extends over 15 amino acids. CDR1 is KGHDR, CDR2 SFDVKD, per germline. Trimming took 4 bases from V and 2 from J; bases not matched to a gene: 4. The CDR3: CATSDRDRYTDTQYF. The CDR3 coding sequence is TGTGCCACCAGTGACAGGGACAGGTACACAGATACGCAGTATTTT.

This clonotype was counted ten times or more. This chain joins TRBV7-9 and TRBJ2-5; no definite D call. Trimming took off 4 bases at V and 5 bases at J, with 8 bases between the two ends. The CDR3 contains 12 residues. CDR1 and CDR2 from the germline V gene are SEHNR and FQNEAQ (reference sequence). The CDR3 coding sequence is TGTGCCAGCAGCTCCGACGTGGAGACCCAGTACTTC. Translation gives CASSSDVETQYF.

V usage is TRBV19 and J usage is TRBJ1-1; no definite D call. CDR3 length: 13 residues. CDR1 is LNHDA, CDR2 SQIVND, per germline (reference sequence). Trimming stripped 1 base from V and 5 bases from J, with 8 bases between. DNA of the CDR3: TGTGCCAGTAGTATAGTTGTGGGGACTGAAGCTTTCTTT. Its translation is CASSIVVGTEAFF.

The chain links TRBV29-1 to TRBJ2-7; D is ambiguous. CDR3 length: 11 amino acids. Germline V CDR1 and CDR2: SQVTM, ANQGSEA. Trimming removed 4 bases from V and 3 bases from J, with 7 bases in between. The CDR3 region is CSVGYLYEQYF. The CDR3 DNA is TGCAGCGTTGGGTACCTCTACGAGCAGTACTTC.

CDR3 region: CASSLVPIQETQYF. The CDR3 nucleotides are TGCGCCAGCAGCTTGGTCCCGATTCAAGAGACCCAGTACTTC. The chain couples TRBV5-1 to TRBJ2-5; D remains ambiguous. This CDR3 has 14 residues. Germline assignment: CDR1 SGHRS and CDR2 YFSETQ. Trimming shortened V by 0 bases and J by 2 bases, and 8 bases separated the two germline ends.

The table lists this clonotype with a few counts. The rearrangement joins TRBV6-5 to TRBJ2-7; 11 bases map to TRBD1. The trim removed 2 bases at V and 7 bases at J, leaving 4 bases unmatched. This CDR3 region has 14 residues. CDR1 is MNHEY, CDR2 SVGAGI, per germline. CDR3 in DNA: TGTGCCAGCAGTTACCCTGGGACAGGGGGTGAGCAGTACTTC. Residues: CASSYPGTGGEQYF.

This clonotype was detected a few times. The rearrangement joins TRBV11-2 to TRBJ2-3; 15 bases line up with TRBD2. The CDR3 contains 16 residues. Germline CDR1 and CDR2: SGHAT and FQNNGV. Trimming cost V 5 bases and J 5 bases; bases outside gene matches: 5. The CDR3 nucleotides are TGTGCCAGCAGCGAGGGACTAGCGGGGGGCCAAGATACGCAGTATTTT. This sequence encodes CASSEGLAGGQDTQYF.

This rearrangement joins TRBV6-5 to TRBJ2-7; D is unclear. V gave up 0 bases and J gave up 3 bases, with 18 bases separating them. The CDR3 has 17 residues. Germline V gene data show CDR1 as MNHEY and CDR2 as SVGAGI. The CDR3 nucleotides are TGTGCCAGCAGTTACTCGAGTTACGGACGAGAAAACTACGAGCAGTACTTC. It yields the protein CASSYSSYGRENYEQYF.

V gene TRBV6-2 or TRBV6-3 combines with J gene TRBJ2-1; the match to TRBD2 covers 13 bases. The CDR3 has 19 residues. CDR1 is MNHEY and CDR2 is SVGEGT in the germline V gene. V shed 6 bases, J shed 9 bases, and the junction held 20 bases outside the gene matches. This CDR3 is CASRTDQGRGLAGAGEQFF. CDR3 coding DNA: TGTGCCAGCAGAACGGACCAGGGCCGTGGACTAGCGGGAGCGGGTGAGCAGTTCTTC.

This clonotype has a handful of counts. The chain recombines TRBV18 with TRBJ2-2; D is possibly TRBD2 (6 bases). Trimming took off 2 bases at V and 5 bases at J, with 12 bases between the two ends. Germline V gene lookup returns CDR1 KGHSH and CDR2 LQKENI. This CDR3 comprises 15 residues. For the CDR3, the DNA is TGTGCCAGCTCACCAAGGCTAGCGTTGACCGGGGAGCTGTTTTTT. It yields the protein CASSPRLALTGELFF.

This clonotype was seen more than once but under ten times. V gene TRBV5-1 combines with J gene TRBJ2-3; D could derive from TRBD1 or TRBD2 (5 bases each). Germline V gene data show CDR1 as SGHRS and CDR2 as YFSETQ. The ends were cut back, 5 bases at V and 4 bases at J, with 17 bases in the middle. The CDR3 is 15 residues long. The CDR3 is CASSPGTDTADTQYF. The CDR3 DNA reads as TGCGCCAGCAGTCCCGGGACCGACACAGCAGATACGCAGTATTTT.

V usage is TRBV5-1 and J usage is TRBJ2-3; D gene ambiguous. The length of the CDR3 is 14 residues. CDR1 is SGHRS, CDR2 YFSETQ, per germline. V gave up 0 bases and J gave up 0 bases, with 5 bases separating them. CDR3 bases: TGCGCCAGCAGCTTGGGACATAGCACAGATACGCAGTATTTT. Protein sequence: CASSLGHSTDTQYF.

This clonotype occurred a few times. This chain links TRBV24-1 with TRBJ2-5; 9 nucleotides align to TRBD1. V was clipped by 4 bases and J by 5 bases; unmatched bases: 10. The germline gives CDR1 KGHDR, CDR2 SFDVKD. CDR3 length: 16 amino acids. The CDR3 bases are TGTGCCACCAGTGACCCCTGGACAGGGGCAAAGGAGACCCAGTACTTC. Amino acid sequence: CATSDPWTGAKETQYF.

In its sample, this clonotype was seen a few times. This chain links TRBV20-1 with TRBJ2-7; D is perhaps TRBD2 (6 bases). Trimming left V 3 bases short and J 6 bases short, with 12 bases between. This CDR3 region has 12 residues. In germline, CDR1 is DFQATT, CDR2 SNEGSKA (reference sequence). DNA for the CDR3: TGCAGTGCTAGCGGGGGTCCAGGCGAGCAGTACTTC. Amino acid sequence: CSASGGPGEQYF.

The V call is TRBV7-2, the J call TRBJ1-5; no definite D call. The CDR3 totals 12 residues. V was cut by 5 bases and J by 6 bases, with 8 bases left in between. Germline CDR1 and CDR2: SGHTA and FQGNSA. CDR3 in DNA: TGTGCCAGCAGCCCTCGCAGTCAGCCCCAGCATTTT. This sequence encodes CASSPRSQPQHF. The whole variable domain, filled in from reference TRBV7-2 and TRBJ1-5, reads GAGVSQSPSNKVTEKGKDVELRCDPISGHTALYWYRQSLGQGLEFLIYFQGNSAPDKSGLPSDRFSAERTGGSVSTLTIQRTQQEDSAVYLCASSPRSQPQHFGDGTRLSIL.

The CDR3 nucleotides are TGTGCCAGCAGCCTAAACGGGGGGGGCAAGAGAGAGACCCAGTACTTC. As protein: CASSLNGGGKRETQYF. The chain employs TRBV7-7 and TRBJ2-5, with TRBD2 matching 8 bases. CDR1 and CDR2 from the germline V gene are SSHAT and FNYEAQ (reference sequence). This CDR3 is built from 16 residues. After removal of 5 bases from V and 4 bases from J, the junction contained 12 bases not matched to a gene. The whole variable domain, filled in from reference TRBV7-7 and TRBJ2-5, reads GAGVSQSPRYKVTKRGQDVTLRCDPISSHATLYWYQQALGQGPEFLTYFNYEAQPDKSGLPSDRFSAERPEGSISTLTIQRTEQRDSAMYRCASSLNGGGKRETQYFGPGTRLLVL.

The V gene is TRBV7-8, the J gene TRBJ1-1; a possible D gene is TRBD1 (6 bases). Germline loops: CDR1 SGHVS, CDR2 FQNEAQ. V lost 2 bases and J 5 bases, leaving 18 bases between the germline ends. The CDR3 is made up of 16 amino acids. The CDR3 coding sequence is TGTGCCAGCAGCTTACACATTAAGACAGGCGCAACTGAAGCTTTCTTT. Translation gives CASSLHIKTGATEAFF.

This clonotype was detected a few times. The chain recombines TRBV30 with TRBJ2-5; 9 positions match TRBD2. The CDR3 spans 14 residues. Germline V gene sequence: CDR1 GTSNPN, CDR2 SVGIG (reference sequence). V shed 4 bases, J shed 2 bases, and the junction held 5 bases outside the gene matches. The CDR3 sequence is CAWTGLAPQETQYF. The CDR3 coding sequence is TGTGCCTGGACAGGACTAGCGCCTCAAGAGACCCAGTACTTC.

This clonotype was seen only a few times. J is TRBJ2-7 and V is TRBV7-8; either TRBD1 or TRBD2 may supply D (5 bases each). The CDR3 loop spans 15 amino acids. Trimming cost V 1 base and J 2 bases, with 12 bases left between them. The germline gives CDR1 SGHVS, CDR2 FQNEAQ. The chain's CDR3 is CASSLVRGATYEQYF. Here the CDR3 DNA reads TGTGCCAGCAGCTTAGTACGAGGGGCCACCTACGAGCAGTACTTC.

This clonotype occurred a few times. This sequence joins TRBV15 and TRBJ2-5; 8 nucleotides align to TRBD1. The CDR3 has 18 amino acids. Trimming removed 0 bases from V and 1 base from J; junction bases left unmatched: 10. Germline values: CDR1 LNHNV, CDR2 YYDKDF (reference sequence). In DNA form, the CDR3 reads TGTGCCACCAGCAGAGATTCGGGGACAGGTTGGGTCCAAGAGACCCAGTACTTC. Its protein product is CATSRDSGTGWVQETQYF.

The V call is TRBV5-1, the J call TRBJ2-1; D tentatively reads TRBD1 or TRBD2 (5 bases each). The CDR3 extends over 13 amino acids. Per germline, CDR1 SGHRS and CDR2 YFSETQ. Trimming stripped 4 bases from V and 8 bases from J, with 13 bases between. As DNA, the CDR3 is TGCGCCAGCAGCCGGGGCCTCAGGGATGAGCAGTTCTTC. This codes for CASSRGLRDEQFF.

J is TRBJ2-3 and V is TRBV4-1; tentatively, D is TRBD2 (6 bases). Per germline, CDR1 MGHRA and CDR2 YSYEKL. Trimming removed 1 base from V and 0 bases from J, with 14 bases in between. The CDR3 spans 17 residues. The CDR3 DNA sequence: TGCGCCAGCAGCCAAGTTGTGGTAGCGGCTAGCACAGATACGCAGTATTTT. Translation gives CASSQVVVAASTDTQYF.

The table lists this clonotype with many counts. The chain has TRBV12-3 or TRBV12-4 and TRBJ1-5; D not resolved. V was pared by 5 bases and J by 1 base, with 3 bases between. This CDR3 has 12 residues. The DNA for the CDR3 is TGTGCCAGCAGTCCGAGCAATCAGCCCCAGCATTTT. It encodes CASSPSNQPQHF.

V usage is TRBV5-1 and J usage is TRBJ1-4; D unresolved. Germline lookup yields CDR1 SGHRS and CDR2 YFSETQ. V shed 3 bases and J shed 8 bases, with 11 bases lying between them. This CDR3 region has 13 residues. The CDR3 coding sequence is TGCGCCAGCAGCTCATTGACGGACGAAAAACTGTTTTTT. The encoded protein is CASSSLTDEKLFF.

This sequence joins TRBV7-2 and TRBJ2-7; 7 bases align to TRBD2. The CDR3 extends over 14 amino acids. V dropped 3 bases and J dropped 7; count of bases not matched to a gene: 9. Germline lookup yields CDR1 SGHTA and CDR2 FQGNSA. The CDR3 bases are TGTGCCAGCAGCTTCGACGCGGGAGTGCTAGAGCAGTACTTC. As protein: CASSFDAGVLEQYF.

This clonotype was counted many times. The rearrangement joins TRBV29-1 to TRBJ2-7; 8 bases are a match to TRBD1. Germline CDR1 and CDR2: SQVTM and ANQGSEA. The CDR3 consists of 12 residues. V lost 4 bases to trimming and J lost 2 bases; unmatched junction nucleotides: 1. As DNA, the CDR3 is TGCAGCGTTGGGACAGGGACCTACGAGCAGTACTTC. Translating it yields CSVGTGTYEQYF.

The V and J genes are TRBV20-1 and TRBJ2-7, with D possibly matching TRBD2 (6 bases). The CDR3 consists of 15 residues. Germline-derived CDR1 and CDR2 are DFQATT and SNEGSKA (reference sequence). The V gene lost 0 bases and the J gene lost 2 bases, with 14 bases spanning the gap. CDR3 in amino acids: CSARDLVRGTYEQYF. The CDR3 nucleotides are TGCAGTGCTAGAGATTTAGTGCGGGGTACCTACGAGCAGTACTTC.